A selection of T cell receptor beta chains follows, all from one sample in a study of blood T cell repertoires in COVID-19. Assay: immunoSEQ multiplex PCR; the TCRdb copy retains only in-frame clones and omits some. Seen here are 73,000 or so clones, roughly four fifths observed once, and the top ten hold 5.5% to 7.5%. Sequencing was performed on peripheral blood. All receptors come from a woman in her fifties or sixties with acute or convalescent COVID-19. Both conserved end residues are part of each CDR3. The D gene is left open where the match is weak. Clone size is shown for a subset of rows, as once, few, many or a class of expanded clone.

TRBV14,NA,NA,TRBJ1-1,CASSQGGAMNTEAFF,TGTGCCAGCAGCCAAGGGGGCGCGATGAACACTGAAGCTTTCTTT
TRBV19,TRBD1,NA,TRBJ1-2,CASRTTGQANYGYTF,TGTGCCAGTAGGACGACTGGACAGGCTAACTATGGCTACACCTTC
TRBV6-6,NA,NA,TRBJ1-1,CASSHPGQNTEAFF,TGTGCCAGCAGTCACCCGGGACAGAACACTGAAGCTTTCTTT
TRBV5-4,TRBD1,NA,TRBJ1-2,CASSFAGGNGYTF,TGTGCCAGCAGCTTCGCAGGGGGAAATGGCTACACCTTC
TRBV6-1,NA,NA,TRBJ1-2,CASSEDRSLGGYTF,TGTGCCAGCAGTGAAGACAGGTCCCTTGGAGGCTACACCTTC
TRBV5-5,TRBD1,NA,TRBJ2-5,CASSEQGGETQYF,TGTGCCAGCTCCGAACAGGGGGGCGAGACCCAGTACTTC
TRBV5-5,TRBD2,NA,TRBJ2-5,CASSLPLAGAQETQYF,TGTGCCAGCAGCTTGCCCCTAGCGGGGGCCCAAGAGACCCAGTACTTC
TRBV19,NA,NA,TRBJ2-7,CASSIRQGYSYEQYF,TGTGCCAGTAGTATTCGCCAGGGCTACTCCTACGAGCAGTACTTC
TRBV4-1,TRBD1,once,TRBJ2-5,CASSQGTGGSETQYF,TGCGCCAGCAGCCAAGGAACAGGGGGGTCCGAGACCCAGTACTTC
TRBV10-3,TRBD1,NA,TRBJ1-5,CAISDGQGRQPQHF,TGTGCCATCAGTGATGGACAGGGCAGGCAGCCCCAGCATTTT
TRBV19,NA,NA,TRBJ1-1,CASSVRRDTEAFF,TGTGCCAGTAGTGTACGGAGGGACACTGAAGCTTTCTTT
TRBV10-3,NA,NA,TRBJ2-7,CAIKRSSFSYEQYF,TGTGCCATCAAAAGAAGTAGTTTTTCCTACGAGCAGTACTTC
TRBV3-1/TRBV3-2,TRBD1,NA,TRBJ1-2,CASSQVGAGGILDGYTF,TGTGCCAGCAGCCAAGTGGGGGCAGGGGGCATTTTGGATGGCTACACCTTC
TRBV27,TRBD2,NA,TRBJ2-5,CASRRLAGGGEKETQYF,TGTGCCAGCAGGAGACTAGCGGGGGGAGGGGAAAAAGAGACCCAGTACTTC
TRBV10-1,TRBD1,NA,TRBJ1-3,CASSPGQDGNTIYF,TGCGCCAGCAGCCCGGGACAGGATGGAAACACCATATATTTT
TRBV11-2,TRBD2,NA,TRBJ2-1,CASSLRKLAGLYNEQFF,TGTGCCAGCAGCTTACGAAAGCTAGCGGGGCTCTACAATGAGCAGTTCTTC
TRBV11-1,TRBD1,NA,TRBJ1-6,CASSLPGGNPHF,TGTGCCAGCAGCTTACCAGGGGGGAACCCCCACTTT
TRBV19,NA,NA,TRBJ1-4,CASSELLGGGEKLFF,TGTGCCAGTAGCGAACTTCTCGGTGGTGGTGAAAAACTGTTTTTT